Listed below are T cell receptor beta chains from one sample, sequenced in a study of post-analysis software for immune sequencing data. Via MiXCR, TCRdb re-called the PCR reads, giving one row per CDR3 protein. There are hundreds of thousands of distinct CDR3 sequences in the sample; 59% occur only once, and approximately 10% lies in the top ten. The sequencing sample was made of blood. The source of these receptors is a girl aged 2-10 years with multiple sclerosis. Both conserved end residues are part of each CDR3.

v_call: TRBV29-1
j_call: TRBJ1-2
cdr3_length: 17
cdr3_aa: CSVEEVPGTGGVSGYTF

v_call: TRBV6-1
j_call: TRBJ2-1
cdr3_length: 12
cdr3_aa: CASSEPQNEQFF

v_call: TRBV29-1
j_call: TRBJ2-1
cdr3_length: 13
cdr3_aa: CSERTSGTGEQFF

v_call: TRBV5-1
j_call: TRBJ2-5
cdr3_length: 14
cdr3_aa: CASSDLGPQETQYF

v_call: TRBV7-9
j_call: TRBJ2-1
cdr3_length: 16
cdr3_aa: CASSPSGQGAPNEQFF

v_call: TRBV6-6
j_call: TRBJ1-3
cdr3_length: 15
cdr3_aa: CASSYQGSPGNTIYF

v_call: TRBV2
j_call: TRBJ2-1
cdr3_length: 10
cdr3_aa: CASSGTNQFF

v_call: TRBV7-3
j_call: TRBJ2-6
cdr3_length: 13
cdr3_aa: CASSSSHRDVLTF

v_call: TRBV5-1
j_call: TRBJ2-3
cdr3_length: 16
cdr3_aa: CASSLGLAGGPDTQYF

v_call: TRBV5-1
j_call: TRBJ2-1
cdr3_length: 11
cdr3_aa: CASSLEGVQFF

v_call: TRBV12-3/TRBV12-4
j_call: TRBJ2-5
cdr3_length: 14
cdr3_aa: CASSPETALRTQYF

v_call: TRBV6-6
j_call: TRBJ2-1
cdr3_length: 15
cdr3_aa: CASSYVGGEWDKQFF

v_call: TRBV12-3/TRBV12-4
j_call: TRBJ1-2
cdr3_length: 12
cdr3_aa: CASSETAYGYTF

v_call: TRBV4-2
j_call: TRBJ1-2
cdr3_length: 15
cdr3_aa: CASSQTGGGMGGYTF

v_call: TRBV4-1
j_call: TRBJ2-3
cdr3_length: 16
cdr3_aa: CASSPQDTRSTDTQYF

v_call: TRBV11-2
j_call: TRBJ1-2
cdr3_length: 14
cdr3_aa: CASSSPSRGNGYTF

v_call: TRBV6-5
j_call: TRBJ2-1
cdr3_length: 16
cdr3_aa: CASSYSGSSEGNEQFF

v_call: TRBV10-1
j_call: TRBJ2-2
cdr3_length: 13
cdr3_aa: CASSTSVVGELFF

v_call: TRBV10-3
j_call: TRBJ2-1
cdr3_length: 16
cdr3_aa: CAISESASGRGNEQFF

v_call: TRBV20-1
j_call: TRBJ2-3
cdr3_length: 13
cdr3_aa: CSAPLAGGDTQYF

v_call: TRBV24-1
j_call: TRBJ2-3
cdr3_length: 16
cdr3_aa: CATSGRDRVYTDTQYF

v_call: TRBV7-9
j_call: TRBJ2-1
cdr3_length: 18
cdr3_aa: CASSLALGGVLTQETQFF

v_call: TRBV20-1
j_call: TRBJ1-1
cdr3_length: 13
cdr3_aa: CSARVTGKVEAFF

v_call: TRBV4-1
j_call: TRBJ2-5
cdr3_length: 15
cdr3_aa: CASSQPDSGGKTQYF